What follows describes a single TCR beta chain. What was amplified from RNA transcripts were TCR beta CDR3 regions. First-round RT-PCR of the TCR CDR3 relied on the HTBI primer set. TCRdb analysed the multiplex PCR reads with MiXCR anew, one entry per CDR3 protein. The sample contains hundreds of thousands of distinct CDR3 sequences, more than 14% of which appear only once. This sample is drawn from a study of T cells in Graves' hyperthyroidism and ophthalmopathy. Cells are PBMCs isolated from around 9.4 ml of fresh blood. The CDR3 covers 18 residues. Unmatched junction bases numbered 12, after V lost 2 bases and J lost 0 bases. Germline assignment: CDR1 MNHEY and CDR2 SVGEGT.

The genes are TRBV6-2 or TRBV6-3 and TRBJ2-7, with 8 positions matching TRBD2. The clonotype originates from a woman aged 45-65 years with Graves' ophthalmopathy. Sequencing input: blood. CDR3 sequence: CASSYEVVGGRSSYEQYF. As DNA, the CDR3 is TGTGCCAGCAGTTACGAGGTAGTTGGCGGGAGGAGCTCCTACGAGCAGTACTTC.